This T cell receptor (beta chain) came from a study of control samples from healthy donors and cancer patients. TCRdb's table, derived via immunoSEQ multiplex PCR, lists solely in-frame clones and lacks some. Counted here are 70,000 to 100,000 clones, about 89% occurring once; the ten biggest clones make up about 7.6%. Sample: blood. This receptor was obtained from a woman aged 55-70 years in good health.

The CDR3 nucleotides read TGTGCCAGCAACGAAGGCGGAATAGATACGCAGTATTTT. Translated: CASNEGGIDTQYF. The chain couples TRBV2 to TRBJ2-3, with D hard to call. Trimming shortened V by 7 bases and J by 5 bases, and 13 bases separated the two germline ends. Germline CDR1 and CDR2: SNHLY and FYNNEI. This CDR3 has 13 amino acids.